This is a list of T cell receptor beta chains from one sample in a study of identical twins. TCRdb re-derived calls from the 5' RACE reads in MiXCR, one entry per CDR3 protein. The sample carries about 660,000 distinct CDR3 sequences, approximately 9% recorded once. This sample also appeared in a second study, on yellow fever vaccine responses in identical twins.

The specimen sequenced was PBMCs. These TCRs come from a woman aged 18-30 years in good health. CDR3s include the opening cysteine and the closing phenylalanine or tryptophan. The order of the fields is V gene, J gene, CDR3 protein.

v_gene: TRBV7-6
j_gene: TRBJ2-1
CDR3aa: CASSSGAGSYNEQFF

v_gene: TRBV27
j_gene: TRBJ2-7
CDR3aa: CASSLFASGSGEQYF

v_gene: TRBV28
j_gene: TRBJ2-3
CDR3aa: CASSKRDTDTQYF

v_gene: TRBV29-1
j_gene: TRBJ2-7
CDR3aa: CSVHGTSGYEQYF

v_gene: TRBV7-8
j_gene: TRBJ2-5
CDR3aa: CASSLAAQGRGQETQYF

v_gene: TRBV5-6
j_gene: TRBJ2-1
CDR3aa: CASSPLAGANEQFF

v_gene: TRBV7-2
j_gene: TRBJ2-1
CDR3aa: CASSSRGFSYNEQFF

v_gene: TRBV5-1
j_gene: TRBJ2-1
CDR3aa: CASSFATLAGGTGNEQFF

v_gene: TRBV10-1
j_gene: TRBJ1-5
CDR3aa: CASSPGPHQPQHF

v_gene: TRBV12-3/TRBV12-4
j_gene: TRBJ1-1
CDR3aa: CASTQGQPPEAFF

v_gene: TRBV24-1
j_gene: TRBJ2-1
CDR3aa: CATSDTVGQGTYNEQFF

v_gene: TRBV20-1
j_gene: TRBJ2-7
CDR3aa: CSAREGSGTTMQYF

v_gene: TRBV9
j_gene: TRBJ1-1
CDR3aa: CASSVGGRGTEAFF

v_gene: TRBV20-1
j_gene: TRBJ2-3
CDR3aa: CSARPIYPRLAGITDTQYF

v_gene: TRBV7-9
j_gene: TRBJ1-1
CDR3aa: CASSLNPGQPRTEAFF

v_gene: TRBV20-1
j_gene: TRBJ2-5
CDR3aa: CSATQPGGTQYF

v_gene: TRBV12-3/TRBV12-4
j_gene: TRBJ2-5
CDR3aa: CASSLGTGLGTQYF

v_gene: TRBV20-1
j_gene: TRBJ2-1
CDR3aa: CSARDWTSGPSRRDEQFF

v_gene: TRBV3-1
j_gene: TRBJ1-2
CDR3aa: CASSPRGTGANYGYTF

v_gene: TRBV10-3
j_gene: TRBJ2-3
CDR3aa: CAISVGGAPTDTQYF

v_gene: TRBV6-4
j_gene: TRBJ2-1
CDR3aa: CASSASTGGAPNEQFF

v_gene: TRBV15
j_gene: TRBJ2-1
CDR3aa: CATSRSGTAYNEQFF

v_gene: TRBV10-2
j_gene: TRBJ2-5
CDR3aa: CASSATRSGETQYF

v_gene: TRBV2
j_gene: TRBJ1-2
CDR3aa: CASSVSGGADGYTF

v_gene: TRBV20-1
j_gene: TRBJ2-3
CDR3aa: CSAREGWRGTDTQYF

v_gene: TRBV7-9
j_gene: TRBJ2-1
CDR3aa: CASSLISGRAWEQFF

v_gene: TRBV12-3/TRBV12-4
j_gene: TRBJ1-6
CDR3aa: CASSATGGRNSPLHF

v_gene: TRBV5-1
j_gene: TRBJ2-1
CDR3aa: CASSLVGQGDEQFF

v_gene: TRBV7-2
j_gene: TRBJ2-2
CDR3aa: CASSPKWTGELFF

v_gene: TRBV12-3/TRBV12-4
j_gene: TRBJ2-5
CDR3aa: CASSPYSSPAQETQYF

v_gene: TRBV29-1
j_gene: TRBJ2-1
CDR3aa: CSVRDRVYNEQFF

v_gene: TRBV28
j_gene: TRBJ1-1
CDR3aa: CASSWGSANTEAFF

v_gene: TRBV5-1
j_gene: TRBJ2-2
CDR3aa: CASSLGHRTGELFF

v_gene: TRBV18
j_gene: TRBJ2-1
CDR3aa: CASSPPGTVDNEQFF

v_gene: TRBV9
j_gene: TRBJ2-7
CDR3aa: CASSVGGTRIGEQYF

v_gene: TRBV20-1
j_gene: TRBJ2-3
CDR3aa: CSARKTSGGADTQYF

v_gene: TRBV7-3
j_gene: TRBJ2-3
CDR3aa: CASSTASADTQYF

v_gene: TRBV10-3
j_gene: TRBJ2-3
CDR3aa: CAISGTGKDTQYF

v_gene: TRBV9
j_gene: TRBJ2-3
CDR3aa: CASSEDPSGFYAQYF

v_gene: TRBV6-1
j_gene: TRBJ2-3
CDR3aa: CASIKWAGEEDMQYF

v_gene: TRBV5-6
j_gene: TRBJ2-7
CDR3aa: CASSAGDYEQYF

v_gene: TRBV28
j_gene: TRBJ2-7
CDR3aa: CASTRGFGEQYF

v_gene: TRBV5-1
j_gene: TRBJ2-1
CDR3aa: CASSSGTNNEQFF

v_gene: TRBV7-8
j_gene: TRBJ1-2
CDR3aa: CASSRPGRDGYTF